This TCR beta chain was profiled in a study of identical twins. This clonotype has more than one count but fewer than ten. Its antigen is not identified. Study findings and constraints: Cross-sectional statistical analysis was relied on for the conclusions, without the same donors being followed. Twins shared beta out-of-frame sequences in excess, but this excess was weaker.

Germline trimming cut 3 bases from V and 5 bases from J; bases unmatched to any gene: 8. The germline CDR1 and CDR2 sequences are SGHTA and FQGNSA. The CDR3 is 16 amino acids. All donors comprised healthy Caucasians. Each CDR3 protein is one row after TCRdb ran MiXCR on the 5' RACE reads. The profile shows roughly 200,000 distinct CDR3 sequences, 6% to 9% of them singletons. The same sample was also used in a study of yellow fever vaccine responses in identical twins.

Sequencing input: memory (CD45RO+) T cells sorted from blood. The receptor's source is a woman younger than 30 in good health. The genes are TRBV7-2 and TRBJ2-5, with 11 positions matching TRBD2. The CDR3 is CASSFPTSGSGETQYF. CDR3 coding DNA: TGTGCCAGCAGCTTTCCTACTAGCGGGAGTGGTGAGACCCAGTACTTC.